This T cell receptor (beta chain) emerged from a study of T cells in Graves' hyperthyroidism and ophthalmopathy. Trimming removed 6 bases from V and 10 bases from J; junction bases left unmatched: 6. This CDR3 is built from 12 residues. Germline CDR1 reads MNHEY; CDR2 reads SVGEGT. Each diagnosis was grounded in clinical symptoms, serum thyroxine and TRAb, thyroid ultrasound, and orbital computed tomography. RNA transcripts gave rise to amplified TCR beta CDR3 regions. TCR CDR3 underwent first-round RT-PCR with the HTBI primer set. TCRdb reprocessed the multiplex PCR reads with MiXCR, giving one entry per CDR3 protein. The sample holds 500,000 to 600,000 distinct CDR3 sequences, 35% to 50% seen once. The study, taken as a whole, reports: Stable hyperthyroidism was separated from ophthalmopathy by a model based on 13 V-J features. Most thyroid-expanded clonotypes above 0.001 were also found in blood.

This clonotype was seen many times. Its antigen is not known. The sample comprised peripheral blood or thyroid tissue (not recorded which). V usage is TRBV6-2 or TRBV6-3 and J usage is TRBJ1-1; 9 bases line up with TRBD1. The origin of this receptor is an adult woman with Graves' disease, either hyperthyroidism or ophthalmopathy (not recorded which). CDR3 in amino acids: CASSNGQGRAFF. The CDR3 nucleotides are TGTGCCAGCAGCAACGGACAGGGGAGAGCTTTCTTT.